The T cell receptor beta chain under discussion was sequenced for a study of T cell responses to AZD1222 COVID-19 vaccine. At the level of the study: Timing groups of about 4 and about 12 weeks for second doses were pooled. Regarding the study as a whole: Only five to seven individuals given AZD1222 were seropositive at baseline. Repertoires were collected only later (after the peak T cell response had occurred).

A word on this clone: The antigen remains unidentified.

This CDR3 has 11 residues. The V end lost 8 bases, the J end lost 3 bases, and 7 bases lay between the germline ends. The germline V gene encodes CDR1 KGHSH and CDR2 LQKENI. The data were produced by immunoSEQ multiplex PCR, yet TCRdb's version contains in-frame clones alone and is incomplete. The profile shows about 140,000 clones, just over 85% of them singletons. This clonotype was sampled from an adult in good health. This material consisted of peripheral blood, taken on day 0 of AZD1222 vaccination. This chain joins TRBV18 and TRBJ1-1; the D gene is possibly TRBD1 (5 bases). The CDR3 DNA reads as TGTGCCAGCCACAGGTACACTGAAGCTTTCTTT. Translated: CASHRYTEAFF.